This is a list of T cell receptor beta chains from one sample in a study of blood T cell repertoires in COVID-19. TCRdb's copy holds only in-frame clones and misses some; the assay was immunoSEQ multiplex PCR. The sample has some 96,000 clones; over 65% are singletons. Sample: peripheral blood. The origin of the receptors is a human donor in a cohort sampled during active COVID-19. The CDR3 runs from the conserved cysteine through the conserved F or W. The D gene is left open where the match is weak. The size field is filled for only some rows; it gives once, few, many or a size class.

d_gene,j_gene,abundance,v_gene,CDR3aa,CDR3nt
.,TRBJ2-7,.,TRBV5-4,CASSPTTSRSYEQYF,TGTGCCAGCAGCCCGACTACATCGAGATCCTACGAGCAGTACTTC
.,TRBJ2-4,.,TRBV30,CAWSVKGVENIQYF,TGTGCCTGGAGTGTAAAAGGGGTGGAAAACATTCAGTACTTC
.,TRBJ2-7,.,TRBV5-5,CASSLAGSFSYEQYF,TGTGCCAGCAGCTTGGCGGGTAGCTTCTCCTACGAGCAGTACTTC
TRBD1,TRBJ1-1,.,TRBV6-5,CASSIGTGAGEAFF,TGTGCCAGCAGTATTGGGACAGGGGCCGGTGAAGCTTTCTTT
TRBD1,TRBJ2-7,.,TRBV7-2,CASTLDRGQTYEQYF,TGTGCCAGCACCTTAGACAGGGGGCAGACCTACGAGCAGTACTTC
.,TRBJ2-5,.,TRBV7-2,CASQRTRQETQYF,TGTGCCAGCCAAAGGACACGACAAGAGACCCAGTACTTC
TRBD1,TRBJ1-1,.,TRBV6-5,CASRRTGTEAFF,TGTGCCAGCAGAAGGACAGGGACTGAAGCTTTCTTT
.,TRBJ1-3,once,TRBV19,CASSIGGGQGNTIYF,TGTGCCAGTAGTATCGGCGGGGGACAAGGAAACACCATATATTTT
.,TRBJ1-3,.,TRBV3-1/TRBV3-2,CASSPNSGNTIYF,TGTGCCAGCAGCCCTAACTCTGGAAACACCATATATTTT
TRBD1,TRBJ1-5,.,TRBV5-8,CASSATTGGPQPQHF,TGTGCCAGCAGCGCCACGACAGGGGGCCCGCAGCCCCAGCATTTT
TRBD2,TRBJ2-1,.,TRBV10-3,CASSTSGGSYNEQFF,TGTGCCTCGTCGACTAGCGGGGGATCCTACAATGAGCAGTTCTTC
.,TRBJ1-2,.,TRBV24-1,CATSDLETPPVYTF,TGTGCCACCAGTGATTTGGAGACACCTCCTGTCTACACCTTC
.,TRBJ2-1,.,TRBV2,CASSVLKQNNEQFF,TGTGCCAGCAGTGTACTTAAACAGAACAATGAGCAGTTCTTC
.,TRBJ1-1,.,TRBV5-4,CASSLGDRSNTEAFF,TGTGCCAGCAGCTTGGGAGACAGGTCTAACACTGAAGCTTTCTTT
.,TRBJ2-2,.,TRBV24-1,CATTPVMFTGELFF,TGTGCCACCACACCGGTTATGTTCACCGGGGAGCTGTTTTTT
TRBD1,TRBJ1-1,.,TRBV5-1,CASSPNRGQDTEAFF,TGCGCCAGCAGCCCTAACAGGGGTCAAGACACTGAAGCTTTCTTT
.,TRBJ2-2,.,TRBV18,CASSPRDGELFF,TGTGCCAGCTCACCGCGGGACGGGGAGCTGTTTTTT
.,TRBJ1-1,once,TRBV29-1,CSVQVGTEAFF,TGCAGCGTTCAGGTGGGCACTGAAGCTTTCTTT
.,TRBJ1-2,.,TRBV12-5,CASGLATGGYGYTF,TGTGCTAGTGGTTTGGCGACGGGGGGCTATGGCTACACCTTC
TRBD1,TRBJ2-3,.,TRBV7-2,CASSPGQGATDTQYF,TGTGCCAGCAGCCCGGGACAGGGGGCAACAGATACGCAGTATTTT
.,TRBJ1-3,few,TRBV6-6,CASRNRQNSGNTIYF,TGTGCCAGCAGAAACAGGCAAAACTCTGGAAACACCATATATTTT
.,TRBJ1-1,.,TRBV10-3,CAIRADSMNTEAFF,TGTGCCATCAGGGCGGACAGCATGAACACTGAAGCTTTCTTT
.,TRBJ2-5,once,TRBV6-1,CASTPPSAGETQYF,TGTGCCAGCACCCCCCCCTCCGCGGGGGAGACCCAGTACTTC
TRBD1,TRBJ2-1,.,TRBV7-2,CASSLRGGLLNEQFF,TGTGCCAGCAGCTTACGAGGGGGCCTTTTGAATGAGCAGTTCTTC
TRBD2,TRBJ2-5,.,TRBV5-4,CASSTSGSGWETQYF,TGTGCCAGCAGCACAAGCGGGAGTGGTTGGGAGACCCAGTACTTC
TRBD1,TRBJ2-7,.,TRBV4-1,CASSQPGQGVIEQYF,TGCGCCAGCAGCCAACCGGGACAGGGGGTTATCGAGCAGTACTTC
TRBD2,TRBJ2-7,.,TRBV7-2,CASSTSGGKAYEQYF,TGTGCCAGCAGCACTAGCGGGGGGAAGGCCTACGAGCAGTACTTC
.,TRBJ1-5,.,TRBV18,CASSLGQINQPQHF,TGTGCCAGCTCCCTTGGACAGATCAATCAGCCCCAGCATTTT
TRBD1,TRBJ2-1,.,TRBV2,CASTGTDSYNEQFF,TGTGCCAGCACTGGGACAGACTCCTACAATGAGCAGTTCTTC
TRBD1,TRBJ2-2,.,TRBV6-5,CASSETGAGAGELFF,TGTGCCAGCAGCGAGACAGGGGCCGGCGCCGGGGAGCTGTTTTTT
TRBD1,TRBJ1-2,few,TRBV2,CASVGLRDRNYGYTF,TGTGCCAGCGTTGGACTCCGGGACAGGAACTATGGCTACACCTTC
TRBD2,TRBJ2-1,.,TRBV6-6,CASSAGLAGANEQFF,TGTGCCAGCAGTGCGGGACTAGCGGGAGCCAATGAGCAGTTCTTC
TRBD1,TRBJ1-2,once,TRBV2,CASKWTGGYTF,TGTGCCAGCAAATGGACAGGGGGCTACACCTTC
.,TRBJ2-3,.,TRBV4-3,CASSQDPFVDTQYF,TGCGCCAGCAGCCAAGACCCCTTTGTCGATACGCAGTATTTT
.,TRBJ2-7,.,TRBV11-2,CASSLVLLDREQYF,TGTGCCAGCAGCTTAGTTTTACTAGATCGCGAGCAGTACTTC
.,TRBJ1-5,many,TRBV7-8,CASSHVGQPQHF,TGTGCCAGCAGCCACGTCGGTCAGCCCCAGCATTTT
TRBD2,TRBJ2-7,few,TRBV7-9,CASSLGGTGGEQYF,TGTGCCAGCAGCTTAGGAGGCACGGGGGGTGAGCAGTACTTC
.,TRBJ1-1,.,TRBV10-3,CAISPGGQGTEAFF,TGTGCCATCAGTCCAGGAGGCCAGGGGACTGAAGCTTTCTTT
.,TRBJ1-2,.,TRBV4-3,CASSQEPGNYGYTF,TGCGCCAGCAGCCAAGAACCAGGGAACTATGGCTACACCTTC
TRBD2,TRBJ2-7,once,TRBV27,CASSFLAGLNEQYF,TGTGCCAGCAGTTTCCTAGCGGGACTGAACGAGCAGTACTTC
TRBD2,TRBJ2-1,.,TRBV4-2,CASSQELAGGYNEQFF,TGTGCCAGCAGCCAAGAACTAGCGGGGGGCTACAATGAGCAGTTCTTC
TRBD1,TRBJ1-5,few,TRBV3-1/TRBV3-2,CASSKDREGQPQHF,TGTGCCAGCAGCAAAGACAGGGAGGGTCAGCCCCAGCATTTT
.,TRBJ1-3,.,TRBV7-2,CASSSSSGNTIYF,TGTGCCAGCAGCTCCAGCTCTGGAAACACCATATATTTT
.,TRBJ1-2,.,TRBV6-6,CASSPGPGPTGYTF,TGTGCCAGCAGCCCAGGGCCCGGCCCCACTGGCTACACCTTC
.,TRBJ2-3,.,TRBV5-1,CASSLGGSIDTQYF,TGCGCCAGCAGCTTGGGAGGGTCAATAGATACGCAGTATTTT